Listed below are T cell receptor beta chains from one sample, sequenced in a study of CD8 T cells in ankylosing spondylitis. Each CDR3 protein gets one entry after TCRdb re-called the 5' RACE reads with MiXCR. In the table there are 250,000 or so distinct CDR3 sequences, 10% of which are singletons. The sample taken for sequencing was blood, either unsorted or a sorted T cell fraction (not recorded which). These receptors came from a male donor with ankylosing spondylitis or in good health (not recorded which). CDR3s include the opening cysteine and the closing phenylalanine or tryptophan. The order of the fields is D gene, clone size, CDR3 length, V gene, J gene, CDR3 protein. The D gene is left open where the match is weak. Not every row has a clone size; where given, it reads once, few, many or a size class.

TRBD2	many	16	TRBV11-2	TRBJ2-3	CASSRTSTSGTDTQYF
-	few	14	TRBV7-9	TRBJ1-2	CASSGGRDFYGYTF
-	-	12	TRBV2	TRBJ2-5	CASSRVQETQYF
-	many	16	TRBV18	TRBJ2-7	CASSPPRALSSYEQYF
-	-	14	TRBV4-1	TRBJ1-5	CASSQGHRNQPQHF
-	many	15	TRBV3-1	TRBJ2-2	CASSQGLQNTGELFF
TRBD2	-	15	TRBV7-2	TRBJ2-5	CASSFWTRVMETQYF
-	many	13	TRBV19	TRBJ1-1	CASSISGHTEAFF
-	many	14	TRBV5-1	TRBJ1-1	CASSLQFTNTEAFF
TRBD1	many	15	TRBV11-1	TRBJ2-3	CASTRGGRGTDTQYF
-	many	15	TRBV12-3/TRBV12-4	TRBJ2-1	CASSRNNERGNEQFF
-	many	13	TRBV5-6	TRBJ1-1	CASSRITNTEAFF
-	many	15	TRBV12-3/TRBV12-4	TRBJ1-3	CASSQTGSSGNTIYF
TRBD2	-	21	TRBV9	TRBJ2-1	CVSSVVPSGLAGGYSYNEQFF
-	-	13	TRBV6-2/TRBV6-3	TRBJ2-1	CASRGGHWDEQFF
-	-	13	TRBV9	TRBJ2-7	CASSVAGWNEQYF
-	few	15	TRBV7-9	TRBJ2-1	CASSLPGSGGYEQFF
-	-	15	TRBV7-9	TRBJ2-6	CASSLLSSGANALTF
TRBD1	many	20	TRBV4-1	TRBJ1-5	CASSQGGNIGGQFLNQPQHF
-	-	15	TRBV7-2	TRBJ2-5	CASSLNGRGVETQYF
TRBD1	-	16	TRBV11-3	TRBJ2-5	CASSSRDRTTKETQYF
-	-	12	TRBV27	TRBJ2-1	CATDPPRGEQFF
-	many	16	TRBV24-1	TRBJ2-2	CATSDPSQGGTGELFF
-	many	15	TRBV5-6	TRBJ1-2	CASSSSTGRNYGYTF
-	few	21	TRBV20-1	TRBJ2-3	CSARVHPDRTKGSSVSDTQYF
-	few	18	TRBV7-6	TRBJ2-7	CASSLVSSAGPSSYEQYF
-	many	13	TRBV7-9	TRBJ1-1	CASSQTLNTEAFF
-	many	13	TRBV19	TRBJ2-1	CASSSPGSDEQFF
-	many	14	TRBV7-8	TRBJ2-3	CASSLRPDTDTQYF
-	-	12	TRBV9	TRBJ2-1	CASTPEGNEQFF
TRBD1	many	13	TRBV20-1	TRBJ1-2	CSAGAGTGPGYTF
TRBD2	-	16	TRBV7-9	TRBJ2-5	CASSLESSGRVETQYF
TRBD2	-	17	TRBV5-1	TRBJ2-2	CASSLGASGANTGELFF
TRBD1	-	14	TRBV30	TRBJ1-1	CAWRSGQLNTEAFF
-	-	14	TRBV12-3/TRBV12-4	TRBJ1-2	CASSFLQGTYGYTF
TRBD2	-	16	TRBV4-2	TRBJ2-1	CASSQDPGLAGGKQFF
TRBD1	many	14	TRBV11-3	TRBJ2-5	CASSSRTGEETQYF
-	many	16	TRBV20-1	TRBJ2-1	CSAQRLADSSYNEQFF
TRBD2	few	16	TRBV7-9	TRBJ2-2	CASSFGTSGRTGELFF
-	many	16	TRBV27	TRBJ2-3	CASSPPGGAGTDTQYF